Each of the 3 T cell receptor beta chains below was sequenced from the same sample in a study of T cell repertoires in cytomegalovirus infection. One entry per CDR3 protein, called by TCRdb with MiXCR from the reads. This sample carries a few hundred thousand distinct CDR3 sequences, approximately 15% of them seen once, and the ten largest clones take more than 45%. Sequencing was carried out using CD8+ T cells from PBMCs. The receptor set was obtained from a human donor in good health (CMV status not recorded). Some clones in this sample may be carry-over from other donors' samples.

The V call is TRBV12-5, the J call TRBJ1-1, with D possibly TRBD1 on 5 matching bases. Trimming stripped 6 bases from V and 4 bases from J, with 9 bases between. The germline V gene has CDR1 LGHNT and CDR2 FRNRAP. This CDR3 is 12 amino acids long. CDR3 sequence reads: CASGGGFTEAFF. The CDR3 bases are TGTGCTAGTGGGGGGGGATTCACTGAAGCTTTCTTT.

This clonotype was observed a handful of times. The chain is built from TRBV13 and TRBJ2-1; no firm D call. The germline V and J ends were trimmed by 4 bases and 0 bases, with 16 bases remaining between them. CDR3 length equals 17 residues. The germline V gene has CDR1 PRHDT and CDR2 FYEKMQ (reference sequence). CDR3 sequence (DNA): TGTGCCAGCAGCTCGCTAGGATCGATGAGCTCCTACAATGAGCAGTTCTTC. This encodes CASSSLGSMSSYNEQFF.

Only a few counts were recorded for this clonotype. The chain is built from TRBV27 and TRBJ2-1; D is possibly TRBD2 (6 bases). Germline assignment: CDR1 MNHEY and CDR2 SMNVEV (reference sequence). The ends were cut back, 6 bases at V and 7 bases at J, with 19 bases in the middle. This CDR3 has 15 residues. In DNA form, the CDR3 reads TGTGCCAGCAGAGAAAGATGGACGGGGGTGAATGAGCAGTTCTTC. Its translation: CASRERWTGVNEQFF.